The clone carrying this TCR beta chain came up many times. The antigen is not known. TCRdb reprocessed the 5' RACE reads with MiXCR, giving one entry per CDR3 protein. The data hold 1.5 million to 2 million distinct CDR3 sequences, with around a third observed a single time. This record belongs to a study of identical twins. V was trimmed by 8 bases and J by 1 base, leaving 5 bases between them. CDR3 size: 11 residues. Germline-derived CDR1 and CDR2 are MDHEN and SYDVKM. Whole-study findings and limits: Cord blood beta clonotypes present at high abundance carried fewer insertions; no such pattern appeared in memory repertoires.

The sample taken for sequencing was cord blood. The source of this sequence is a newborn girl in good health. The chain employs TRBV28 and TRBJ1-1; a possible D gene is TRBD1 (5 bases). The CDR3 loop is CASGGNTEAFF. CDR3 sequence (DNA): TGTGCCAGCGGGGGGAACACTGAAGCTTTCTTT.